The sequence of this TCR beta chain was determined in a study of blood T cells in healthy people across ages. V lost 5 bases and J lost 2, with 22 bases in between. Germline V gene lookup returns CDR1 SEHNR and CDR2 FQNEAQ (reference sequence). This CDR3 region has 17 residues. There are a few counts of this clonotype. Sample-barcoded 5' priming and a J-beta primer mix drove a second PCR of about 6 to 12 cycles. TCRdb re-called the 5' RACE reads with MiXCR, one entry per CDR3 protein. The sample has about 1.1 million distinct CDR3 sequences, more than 30% seen once. The sequencing sample was made of blood. The clonotype was recovered from a man between 18 and 29 years old in good health. The gene calls are TRBV7-9 and TRBJ2-7, with D perhaps matching TRBD1 (6 bases). CDR3 DNA sequence: TGTGCCAGCAGCCTATCTAACTACGGACAGAGTCCCTACGAGCAGTACTTC. Translating gives CASSLSNYGQSPYEQYF.